This T cell receptor beta chain stems from a study of blood T cell repertoires in COVID-19. Study overall: Acute and convalescent COVID-19 samples came from the United States, Italy and Spain.

Authors' data handling: From reference gene primer amplification, estimates of nucleated cell counts were derived. TCRdb's copy holds only in-frame clones and misses some; the assay was immunoSEQ multiplex PCR. V and J calls and clone size are those listed in that table; D and trimming were worked out from the DNA. The sample has some 230,000 clones, over 75% seen once. Those who participated ranged in age from roughly 18 to 90 years and resided in about two dozen US areas. Germline V gene sequence: CDR1 MDHEN, CDR2 SYDVKM. Trimming removed 7 bases from V and 0 bases from J, with 13 bases in between. The CDR3 has 14 amino acids.

The rearrangement links TRBV28 to TRBJ2-7; weak D call: TRBD1 (5 bases). The origin of this receptor is a woman aged 18-35 years in a cohort exposed to, infected with or recovered from COVID-19 (not recorded which). The sequenced sample was PBMCs or T cells enriched from blood (not recorded which). DNA of the CDR3: TGTGCCAGCACAAGTCCGGACACCTCCTACGAGCAGTACTTC. Amino acids: CASTSPDTSYEQYF.